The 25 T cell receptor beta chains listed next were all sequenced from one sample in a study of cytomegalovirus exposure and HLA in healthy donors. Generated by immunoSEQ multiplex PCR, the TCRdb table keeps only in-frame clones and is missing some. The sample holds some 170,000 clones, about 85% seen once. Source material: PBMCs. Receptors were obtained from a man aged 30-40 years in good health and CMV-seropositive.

DNA of the CDR3: TGTGCCACCAGCAGCGGGGGTAGCACAGATACGCAGTATTTT. It is translated as CATSSGGSTDTQYF. V gene TRBV15 combines with J gene TRBJ2-3; weak D call: TRBD2 (6 bases). Germline V CDR1 and CDR2: LNHNV, YYDKDF (reference sequence). V lost 3 bases and J 0 bases, leaving 7 bases between the germline ends. CDR3 length equals 14 residues. Looking up the rest from reference TRBV15 and TRBJ2-3 gives the full variable domain: DAMVIQNPRYQVTQFGKPVTLSCSQTLNHNVMYWYQQKSSQAPKLLFHYYDKDFNNEADTPDNFQSRRPNTSFCFLDIRSPGLGDTAMYLCATSSGGSTDTQYFGPGTRLTVL.

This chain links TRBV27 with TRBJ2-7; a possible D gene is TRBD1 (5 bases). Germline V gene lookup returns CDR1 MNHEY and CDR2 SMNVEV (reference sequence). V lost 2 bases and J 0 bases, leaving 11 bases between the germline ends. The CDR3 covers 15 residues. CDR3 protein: CASSLPDRTSYEQYF. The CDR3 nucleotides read TGTGCCAGCAGTTTACCCGACAGAACCTCCTACGAGCAGTACTTC.

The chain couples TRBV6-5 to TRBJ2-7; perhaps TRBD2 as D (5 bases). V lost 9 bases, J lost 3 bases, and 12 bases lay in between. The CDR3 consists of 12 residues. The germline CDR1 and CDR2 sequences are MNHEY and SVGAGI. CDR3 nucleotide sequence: TGTGCCAGTGGACCGGGGAGCTACGAGCAGTACTTC. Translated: CASGPGSYEQYF.

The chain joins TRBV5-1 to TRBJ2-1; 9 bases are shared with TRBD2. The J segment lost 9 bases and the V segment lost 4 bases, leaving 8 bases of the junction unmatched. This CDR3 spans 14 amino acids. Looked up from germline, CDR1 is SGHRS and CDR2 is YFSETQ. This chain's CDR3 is CASSTGTSYSEQFF. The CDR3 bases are TGCGCCAGCAGCACCGGGACTAGCTATAGTGAGCAGTTCTTC. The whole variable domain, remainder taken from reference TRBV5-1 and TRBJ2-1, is KAGVTQTPRYLIKTRGQQVTLSCSPISGHRSVSWYQQTPGQGLQFLFEYFSETQRNKGNFPGRFSGRQFSNSRSEMNVSTLELGDSALYLCASSTGTSYSEQFFGPGTRLTVL.

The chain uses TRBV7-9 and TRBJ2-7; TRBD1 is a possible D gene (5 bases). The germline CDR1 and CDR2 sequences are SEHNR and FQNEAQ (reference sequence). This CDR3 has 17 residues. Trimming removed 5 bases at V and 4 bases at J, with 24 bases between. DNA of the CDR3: TGTGCCAGCAGCCCGAGCTTTGACGGAAAGAAGGGGTACGAGCAGTACTTC. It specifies CASSPSFDGKKGYEQYF.

The chain's CDR3 is CASRTGNSYEQYF. DNA for the CDR3: TGTGCCAGCAGGACAGGAAACTCCTACGAGCAGTACTTC. The chain couples TRBV27 to TRBJ2-7, with D possibly TRBD1 on 6 matching bases. CDR1 and CDR2 from the germline V gene are MNHEY and SMNVEV (reference sequence). CDR3 length: 13 amino acids. The V gene lost 6 bases and the J gene lost 0 bases, with 9 bases spanning the gap.

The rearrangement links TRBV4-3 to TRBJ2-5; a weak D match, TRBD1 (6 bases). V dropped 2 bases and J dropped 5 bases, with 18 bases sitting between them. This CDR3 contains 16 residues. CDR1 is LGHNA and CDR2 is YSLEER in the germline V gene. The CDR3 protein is CASSQSYQGLGETQYF. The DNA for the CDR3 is TGCGCCAGCAGCCAAAGTTACCAGGGGCTAGGGGAGACCCAGTACTTC.

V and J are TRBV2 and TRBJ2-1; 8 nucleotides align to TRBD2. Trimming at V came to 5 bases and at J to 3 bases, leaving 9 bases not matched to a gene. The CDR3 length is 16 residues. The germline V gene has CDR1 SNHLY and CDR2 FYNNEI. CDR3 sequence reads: CASSPRSGGYYNEQFF. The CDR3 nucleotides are TGTGCCAGCAGTCCCAGGAGCGGGGGTTACTACAATGAGCAGTTCTTC.

The CDR3 DNA reads as TGTGCCAGCAGCCCCAGGACAGGGAGCTCCTATAATTCACCCCTCCACTTT. Protein sequence: CASSPRTGSSYNSPLHF. This chain links TRBV7-9 with TRBJ1-6; TRBD1 matches at 8 bases. J gave up 0 bases and V 5 bases, and 6 bases lay outside the gene matches. This CDR3 comprises 17 residues. Germline V gene sequence: CDR1 SEHNR, CDR2 FQNEAQ (reference sequence). The variable domain in full, completed from reference TRBV7-9 and TRBJ1-6, reads DTGVSQNPRHKITKRGQNVTFRCDPISEHNRLYWYRQTLGQGPEFLTYFQNEAQLEKSRLLSDRFSAERPKGSFSTLEIQRTEQGDSAMYLCASSPRTGSSYNSPLHFGNGTRLTVT.

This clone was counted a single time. The CDR3 reads CASSFRLAGTRWTDTQYF. The CDR3 DNA follows: TGTGCCAGCAGCTTTCGACTAGCGGGGACCCGTTGGACAGATACGCAGTATTTT. V usage is TRBV7-2 and J usage is TRBJ2-3; 11 bases line up with TRBD2. The V and J ends lost 3 bases and 3 bases, in that order; junction bases with no gene match: 11. Per germline, CDR1 SGHTA and CDR2 FQGNSA. This CDR3 is 18 amino acids long.

CDR3 bases: TGTGCCAGCAGCTTTGACCAAGAGACCCAGTACTTC. Encoded protein: CASSFDQETQYF. The V and J genes are TRBV27 and TRBJ2-5, with no clear D. V was trimmed by 6 bases and J by 0 bases, leaving 5 bases between them. The CDR3 runs to 12 residues. Germline-derived CDR1 and CDR2 are MNHEY and SMNVEV (reference sequence).

For the CDR3, the DNA is TGTGCCAGCAGCGTAGGGGACAGGGGATCTCGAACTGCCTATAATTCACCCCTCCACTTT. Its protein is CASSVGDRGSRTAYNSPLHF. The chain links TRBV9 to TRBJ1-6; TRBD1 matches at 10 bases. The CDR3 is 20 residues long. After removal of 0 bases from V and 2 bases from J, the junction contained 11 bases not matched to a gene. Per germline, CDR1 SGDLS and CDR2 YYNGEE.

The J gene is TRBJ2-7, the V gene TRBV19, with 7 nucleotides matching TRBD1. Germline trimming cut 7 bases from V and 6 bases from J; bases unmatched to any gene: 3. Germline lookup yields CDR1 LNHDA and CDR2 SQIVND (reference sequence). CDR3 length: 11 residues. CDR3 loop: CASTSGGEQYF. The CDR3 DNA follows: TGTGCCAGTACCTCAGGGGGCGAGCAGTACTTC. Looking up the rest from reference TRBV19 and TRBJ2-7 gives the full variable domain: DGGITQSPKYLFRKEGQNVTLSCEQNLNHDAMYWYRQDPGQGLRLIYYSQIVNDFQKGDIAEGYSVSREKKESFPLTVTSAQKNPTAFYLCASTSGGEQYFGPGTRLTVT.

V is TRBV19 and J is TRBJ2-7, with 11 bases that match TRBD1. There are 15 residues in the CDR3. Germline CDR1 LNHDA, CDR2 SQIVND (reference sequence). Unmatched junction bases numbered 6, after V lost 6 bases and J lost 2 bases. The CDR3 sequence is CASSPRDRGTYEQYF. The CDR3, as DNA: TGTGCCAGTAGCCCTCGGGACAGGGGGACCTACGAGCAGTACTTC.

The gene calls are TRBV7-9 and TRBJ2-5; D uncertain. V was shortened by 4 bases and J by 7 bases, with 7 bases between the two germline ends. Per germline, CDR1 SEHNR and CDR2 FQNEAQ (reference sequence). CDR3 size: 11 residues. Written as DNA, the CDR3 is TGTGCCAGCAGCTCGCGGTGGACCCAGTACTTC. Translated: CASSSRWTQYF.

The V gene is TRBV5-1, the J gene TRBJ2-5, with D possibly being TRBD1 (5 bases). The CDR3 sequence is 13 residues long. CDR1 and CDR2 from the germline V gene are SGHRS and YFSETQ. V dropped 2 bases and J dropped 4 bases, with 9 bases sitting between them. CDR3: CASSFGQGETQYF. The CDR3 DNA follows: TGCGCCAGCAGCTTCGGTCAGGGAGAGACCCAGTACTTC.

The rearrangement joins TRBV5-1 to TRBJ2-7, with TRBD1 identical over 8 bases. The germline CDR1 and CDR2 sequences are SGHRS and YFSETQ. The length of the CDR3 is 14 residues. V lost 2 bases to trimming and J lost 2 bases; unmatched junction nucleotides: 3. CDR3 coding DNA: TGCGCCAGCAGCTTTAGGACAGGGACCTACGAGCAGTACTTC. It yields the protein CASSFRTGTYEQYF.

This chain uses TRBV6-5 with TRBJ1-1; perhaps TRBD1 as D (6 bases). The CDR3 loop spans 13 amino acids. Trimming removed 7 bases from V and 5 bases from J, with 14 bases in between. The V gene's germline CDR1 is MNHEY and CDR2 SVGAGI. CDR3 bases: TGTGCCAGCATCCGGCAGAGGGGGACTGAAGCTTTCTTT. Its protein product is CASIRQRGTEAFF.

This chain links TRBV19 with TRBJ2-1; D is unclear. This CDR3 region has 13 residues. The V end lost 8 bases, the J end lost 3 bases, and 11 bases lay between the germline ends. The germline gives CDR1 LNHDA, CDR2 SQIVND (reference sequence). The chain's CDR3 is CASQSRNYNEQFF. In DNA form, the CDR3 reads TGTGCCAGTCAGTCCAGGAACTACAATGAGCAGTTCTTC.

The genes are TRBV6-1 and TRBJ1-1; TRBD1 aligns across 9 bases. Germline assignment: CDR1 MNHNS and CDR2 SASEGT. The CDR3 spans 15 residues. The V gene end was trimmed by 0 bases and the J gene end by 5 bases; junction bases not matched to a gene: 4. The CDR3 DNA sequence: TGTGCCAGCAGTGAAGCTTGGACAGGGGAGACTGAAGCTTTCTTT. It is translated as CASSEAWTGETEAFF.

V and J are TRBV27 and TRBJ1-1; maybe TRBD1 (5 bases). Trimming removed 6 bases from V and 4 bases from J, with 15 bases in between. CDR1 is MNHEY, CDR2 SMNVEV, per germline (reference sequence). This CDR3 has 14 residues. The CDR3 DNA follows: TGTGCCAGCAGCCTTCAAGGGGCTAGCACTGAAGCTTTCTTT. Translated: CASSLQGASTEAFF.

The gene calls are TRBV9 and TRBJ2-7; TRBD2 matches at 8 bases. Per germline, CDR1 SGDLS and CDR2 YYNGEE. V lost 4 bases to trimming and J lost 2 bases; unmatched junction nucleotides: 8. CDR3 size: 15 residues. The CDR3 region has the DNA TGTGCCAGCAGCCTCCGGGGACTAGATCCCTACGAGCAGTACTTC. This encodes CASSLRGLDPYEQYF.

The chain's CDR3 is CASSSGRLADNEQFF. Written as DNA, the CDR3 is TGCGCCAGCAGCTCCGGCAGACTAGCGGACAATGAGCAGTTCTTC. The chain employs TRBV5-1 and TRBJ2-1; 9 positions agree with TRBD2. The CDR3 length is 15 residues. V lost 3 bases, J lost 5 bases, and 6 bases stayed unmatched. The germline V gene has CDR1 SGHRS and CDR2 YFSETQ.

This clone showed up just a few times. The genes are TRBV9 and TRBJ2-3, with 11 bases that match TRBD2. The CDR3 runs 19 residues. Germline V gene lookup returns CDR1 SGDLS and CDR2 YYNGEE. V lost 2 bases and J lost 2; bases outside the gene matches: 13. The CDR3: CASSVQPITSGGPTDTQYF. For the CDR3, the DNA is TGTGCCAGCAGCGTCCAACCAATCACTAGCGGGGGCCCCACAGATACGCAGTATTTT.

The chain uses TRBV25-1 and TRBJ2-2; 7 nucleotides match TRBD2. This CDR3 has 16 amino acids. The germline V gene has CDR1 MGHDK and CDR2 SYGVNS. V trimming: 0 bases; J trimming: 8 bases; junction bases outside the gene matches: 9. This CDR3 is CASSEYLSGGQGELFF. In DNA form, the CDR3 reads TGTGCCAGCAGTGAATATCTTTCGGGGGGTCAGGGGGAGCTGTTTTTT.